The 8 T cell receptor beta chains listed next were all sequenced from one sample in a study of regulatory T cells in long-lasting Graves disease. Combining iRepertoire HTBI primers with Arm-PCR of CDR3 regions, the authors built TCR beta libraries. From the multiplex PCR reads, TCRdb called clonotypes with MiXCR, one entry per CDR3 protein. The data contain some 460,000 distinct CDR3 sequences, around 15% of them seen just once; the ten biggest clones take up 9.5% to 15%. Regarding time point: newly diagnosed GD, antithyroid drugs for less than 3 months. From RNA extracted from PBMCs, the TCR library was made. The same data also went into a second study, on T cells in Graves' hyperthyroidism and ophthalmopathy.

The specimen comprised peripheral blood mononuclear cells (PBMCs), sampled at new diagnosis, from a patient treated with antithyroid drugs. The receptor set was obtained from a man in his forties with Graves disease.

In its sample, this clonotype was seen many times. CDR3 sequence (DNA): TGTGCCAGCAGCTTAGAGGGCGGATACAATGAGCAGTTCTTC. Translation: CASSLEGGYNEQFF. The chain joins TRBV7-8 to TRBJ2-1; D unclear. CDR3 size: 14 residues. Germline CDR1 and CDR2: SGHVS and FQNEAQ. V shed 1 base and J shed 4 bases, with 8 bases lying between them.

The chain recombines TRBV10-3 with TRBJ2-7; D might be TRBD1 or TRBD2, each matching 5 bases. CDR1 and CDR2 from the germline V gene are ENHRY and SYGVKD. V gave up 3 bases and J gave up 7 bases, with 19 bases separating them. There are 15 residues in the CDR3. As DNA, the CDR3 is TGTGCCATCAGTGACCGAGGGGACGGACTGGGGGAGCAGTACTTC. Residues: CAISDRGDGLGEQYF.

Ten or more counts support this clonotype. V gene TRBV28 combines with J gene TRBJ2-6; D is perhaps TRBD1 (6 bases). The germline CDR1 and CDR2 sequences are MDHEN and SYDVKM. The CDR3 length is 17 residues. The germline V and J ends were trimmed by 3 bases and 2 bases, with 14 bases remaining between them. The CDR3 sequence: CASSLSQPGAGANVLTF. The CDR3 region has the DNA TGTGCCAGCAGTTTGTCTCAACCAGGGGCTGGGGCCAACGTCCTGACTTTC.

This clonotype has ten or more counts. This chain links TRBV6-2 or TRBV6-3 with TRBJ2-7; D unclear. The germline CDR1 and CDR2 sequences are MNHEY and SVGEGT. The V gene lost 6 bases and the J gene lost 7 bases, with 13 bases spanning the gap. This CDR3 region has 12 residues. The CDR3 coding sequence is TGTGCCAGCAGCGATGGAGATGAGGAGCAGTACTTC. It is translated as CASSDGDEEQYF.

This clonotype has at least ten counts. The chain joins TRBV7-3 to TRBJ2-6; TRBD1 aligns across 10 bases. The CDR3 spans 16 residues. V shed 5 bases, J shed 9 bases, and the junction held 10 bases outside the gene matches. The germline V gene has CDR1 SGHTA and CDR2 FQGTGA. The CDR3 nucleotides read TGTGCCAGCAGCCCGACCCGGGACAGGGGAAGCAACGTCCTGACTTTC. Protein: CASSPTRDRGSNVLTF. The whole variable domain, filled in from reference TRBV7-3 and TRBJ2-6, reads GAGVSQTPSNKVTEKGKYVELRCDPISGHTALYWYRQSLGQGPEFLIYFQGTGAADDSGLPNDRFFAVRPEGSVSTLKIQRTERGDSAVYLCASSPTRDRGSNVLTFGAGSRLTVL.

As for this clonotype: Possible read error: a much larger clone is one base away. CDR3 loop: CSAVAGGRPYNEQFF. CDR3 sequence (DNA): TGCAGTGCGGTAGCGGGAGGGCGCCCCTACAATGAGCAGTTCTTC. The rearrangement uses TRBV20-1 and TRBJ2-1, with TRBD2 identical over 11 bases. CDR3 size: 15 residues. Trimming cost V 6 bases and J 2 bases; bases outside gene matches: 6. Per germline, CDR1 DFQATT and CDR2 SNEGSKA (reference sequence).

This clonotype was observed a handful of times. The V and J genes are TRBV2 and TRBJ2-1, with a weak D call TRBD1 (6 bases). The ends were cut back, 3 bases at V and 2 bases at J, with 11 bases in the middle. This CDR3 spans 15 amino acids. CDR1 is SNHLY and CDR2 is FYNNEI in the germline V gene. CDR3 residues: CASSDRQGTYNEQFF. As DNA, the CDR3 is TGTGCCAGCAGTGACCGCCAGGGGACCTACAATGAGCAGTTCTTC.

This clonotype was observed a handful of times. The chain couples TRBV6-5 to TRBJ1-2; D unclear. V was pared by 2 bases and J by 2 bases, with 6 bases between. CDR1 and CDR2 from the germline V gene are MNHEY and SVGAGI. The CDR3 totals 13 residues. CDR3 sequence: CASSYAQNYGYTF. CDR3 nucleotides: TGTGCCAGCAGTTACGCCCAGAACTATGGCTACACCTTC.